Below, 19 T cell receptor beta chains from the same sample are listed, as sequenced in a study of T cells after somatic rescue of genetic block. Libraries were prepared by immunoSEQ multiplex PCR; TCRdb keeps only in-frame clonotypes and omits some of them. The table includes some 70,000 clones, more than 75% detected once. The sequenced sample consisted of peripheral blood mononuclear cells (PBMCs). These receptors came from a man aged 25-45 years.

This clone was observed a single time. V usage is TRBV5-1 and J usage is TRBJ2-1; TRBD2 is a possible D gene (5 bases). Germline CDR1 and CDR2: SGHRS and YFSETQ. CDR3 size: 12 residues. Trimming shortened V by 3 bases and J by 7 bases, and 8 bases separated the two germline ends. CDR3 in amino acids: CASSSGGNEQFF. The CDR3 DNA reads as TGCGCCAGCAGCTCCGGAGGAAATGAGCAGTTCTTC. The full variable domain, rest sourced from reference TRBV5-1 and TRBJ2-1, is KAGVTQTPRYLIKTRGQQVTLSCSPISGHRSVSWYQQTPGQGLQFLFEYFSETQRNKGNFPGRFSGRQFSNSRSEMNVSTLELGDSALYLCASSSGGNEQFFGPGTRLTVL.

The genes are TRBV7-2 and TRBJ2-4, with 9 bases fitting TRBD1. The CDR3 has 14 residues. Germline trimming cut 3 bases from V and 7 bases from J; bases unmatched to any gene: 4. The germline gives CDR1 SGHTA, CDR2 FQGNSA. The CDR3 protein is CASSLTGGGNIQYF. The DNA for the CDR3 is TGTGCCAGCAGCTTGACAGGGGGTGGTAACATTCAGTACTTC.

The chain links TRBV27 to TRBJ1-1; no clear D. Trimming took 1 base from V and 1 from J, leaving 4 bases between them. In germline, CDR1 is MNHEY, CDR2 SMNVEV (reference sequence). This CDR3 has 13 amino acids. This CDR3 reads CASSLLGNTEAFF. The CDR3 nucleotides are TGTGCCAGCAGTTTATTGGGGAACACTGAAGCTTTCTTT.

The V call is TRBV11-2, the J call TRBJ2-3; TRBD1 agrees at 11 bases. Germline CDR1 and CDR2: SGHAT and FQNNGV. CDR3 length: 16 residues. V lost 2 bases and J lost 3; bases outside the gene matches: 4. CDR3 DNA: TGTGCCAGCAGCTTAAGGTGGGACAGGGGGACAGATACGCAGTATTTT. Translated: CASSLRWDRGTDTQYF.

The chain is built from TRBV6-1 and TRBJ2-3, with D maybe TRBD2 (6 bases). This CDR3 region has 15 residues. Germline lookup yields CDR1 MNHNS and CDR2 SASEGT. Trimming cost V 4 bases and J 4 bases, with 15 bases left between them. CDR3 in amino acids: CASSAGTGDADTQYF. CDR3 nucleotide sequence: TGTGCCAGCAGTGCCGGGACTGGCGATGCAGATACGCAGTATTTT.

This chain links TRBV28 with TRBJ1-3; no definite D call. This CDR3 spans 13 amino acids. V gave up 9 bases and J gave up 5 bases, with 14 bases separating them. CDR1 is MDHEN, CDR2 SYDVKM, per germline. The DNA of the CDR3 is TGTGCCAGGACACCTAGGGCTAGAAACACCATATATTTT. This translates into CARTPRARNTIYF.

The chain links TRBV14 to TRBJ2-3; TRBD2 agrees at 12 bases. The V gene end was trimmed by 5 bases and the J gene end by 0 bases; junction bases not matched to a gene: 12. CDR1 is SGHDN, CDR2 FVKESK, per germline. The CDR3 totals 19 residues. The CDR3 DNA sequence: TGTGCCAGCAGCATCGGACTAGCGGGAAGCTTGCCTAGCACAGATACGCAGTATTTT. Translation: CASSIGLAGSLPSTDTQYF.

This chain links TRBV27 with TRBJ1-2, with 8 bases lining up with TRBD1. Losses at the gene ends were 8 bases for V and 13 bases for J; bases not matched to a gene: 12. Looked up from germline, CDR1 is MNHEY and CDR2 is SMNVEV (reference sequence). This CDR3 spans 12 amino acids. CDR3 sequence reads: CASPPGQAEFTF. As DNA, the CDR3 is TGTGCCAGCCCCCCGGGACAGGCTGAGTTCACCTTC.

The chain couples TRBV27 to TRBJ2-1; D not resolved. V lost 5 bases and J 0 bases, leaving 14 bases between the germline ends. The CDR3 has 16 amino acids. Germline V gene data show CDR1 as MNHEY and CDR2 as SMNVEV (reference sequence). This CDR3 reads CASSPTPRGSYNEQFF. The CDR3 nucleotides read TGTGCCAGCAGTCCGACTCCCCGTGGCTCCTACAATGAGCAGTTCTTC.

The gene calls are TRBV7-9 and TRBJ2-7; 10 bases are a match to TRBD2. The CDR3 totals 15 residues. Germline V gene lookup returns CDR1 SEHNR and CDR2 FQNEAQ (reference sequence). The J segment lost 4 bases and the V segment lost 5 bases, leaving 8 bases of the junction unmatched. The CDR3 coding sequence is TGTGCCAGCAGCCCAGGGCCTAGCGGGAGTTACGAGCAGTACTTC. Translation gives CASSPGPSGSYEQYF.

The gene calls are TRBV4-2 and TRBJ2-7, with 7 bases fitting TRBD2. This CDR3 contains 13 residues. CDR1 and CDR2 from the germline V gene are LGHNA and YNFKEQ. V was pared by 6 bases and J by 3 bases, with 5 bases of the junction left unmatched. The DNA for the CDR3 is TGTGCCAGCAGTCCTGGGGGGGACTACGAGCAGTACTTC. Amino acids: CASSPGGDYEQYF.

The chain recombines TRBV5-1 with TRBJ2-5; 7 bases align to TRBD1. This CDR3 is 13 amino acids long. After removal of 7 bases from V and 5 bases from J, the junction contained 8 bases not matched to a gene. Germline loops: CDR1 SGHRS, CDR2 YFSETQ. The DNA of the CDR3 is TGCGCCAGCGGCCCAGGGGGAACGGAGACCCAGTACTTC. This gives the protein CASGPGGTETQYF.

Notes on this clone: A read error may account for a junction end that differs from germline. The chain joins TRBV27 to TRBJ1-5; no firm D call. The CDR3 consists of 13 residues. The V gene's germline CDR1 is MNHEY and CDR2 SMNVEV (reference sequence). Here the CDR3 DNA reads TGCTCTCCGGAACAGAGTAGCAATCAGCCCCAGCATTTT. Protein product: CSPEQSSNQPQHF.

The V call is TRBV9, the J call TRBJ1-5; D unresolved. The CDR3 loop spans 14 amino acids. Germline CDR1 SGDLS, CDR2 YYNGEE. The V gene lost 0 bases and the J gene lost 5 bases, with 9 bases spanning the gap. In nucleotides, the CDR3 is TGTGCCAGCAGCGTAGGCCAGCCGGATCAGCCCCAGCATTTT. Translation: CASSVGQPDQPQHF.

This chain uses TRBV19 with TRBJ2-3, with 7 bases lining up with TRBD1. V trimming: 10 bases; J trimming: 4 bases; junction bases outside the gene matches: 8. The CDR3 contains 13 residues. CDR1 and CDR2 from the germline V gene are LNHDA and SQIVND (reference sequence). CDR3 loop: CATEGAESDTQYF. CDR3 in DNA: TGTGCCACCGAGGGGGCCGAGTCAGATACGCAGTATTTT.

This clone was seen more than once but under ten times. V gene TRBV29-1 combines with J gene TRBJ1-1; D perhaps matches TRBD1 (6 bases). Germline assignment: CDR1 SQVTM and CDR2 ANQGSEA. Trimming took 6 bases from V and 4 from J, leaving 18 bases between them. CDR3 size: 14 residues. Here the CDR3 reads CSVGTRGAGTEAFF. Written as DNA, the CDR3 is TGCAGCGTCGGAACTAGGGGGGCCGGCACTGAAGCTTTCTTT. Complete variable domain (other parts from reference TRBV29-1 and TRBJ1-1): SAVISQKPSRDICQRGTSLTIQCQVDSQVTMMFWYRQQPGQSLTLIATANQGSEATYESGFVIDKFPISRPNLTFSTLTVSNMSPEDSSIYLCSVGTRGAGTEAFFGQGTRLTVV.

This clone was found once. The chain has TRBV6-5 and TRBJ2-2, with unresolved D. The CDR3 runs to 14 residues. The germline V and J ends were trimmed by 2 bases and 1 base, with 5 bases remaining between them. Germline V lookup: CDR1 MNHEY, CDR2 SVGAGI. The CDR3 DNA is TGTGCCAGCAGTTACGGCAAGAACACCGGGGAGCTGTTTTTT. Protein: CASSYGKNTGELFF.

The chain has TRBV2 and TRBJ2-7; maybe TRBD1 (6 bases). Germline CDR1 is SNHLY and CDR2 is FYNNEI. This CDR3 has 14 amino acids. The V end lost 4 bases, the J end lost 3 bases, and 13 bases lay between the germline ends. The CDR3, as DNA: TGTGCCAGCAGTGTCGTACAGGGAGTCTACGAGCAGTACTTC. It encodes CASSVVQGVYEQYF.

The rearrangement joins TRBV19 to TRBJ2-3, with TRBD1 matching 12 bases. V dropped 6 bases and J dropped 3; count of bases not matched to a gene: 1. CDR3 size: 14 residues. Germline values: CDR1 LNHDA, CDR2 SQIVND (reference sequence). The CDR3, as DNA: TGTGCCAGTAGGGGACAGGGGGCAACAGATACGCAGTATTTT. It codes for CASRGQGATDTQYF.